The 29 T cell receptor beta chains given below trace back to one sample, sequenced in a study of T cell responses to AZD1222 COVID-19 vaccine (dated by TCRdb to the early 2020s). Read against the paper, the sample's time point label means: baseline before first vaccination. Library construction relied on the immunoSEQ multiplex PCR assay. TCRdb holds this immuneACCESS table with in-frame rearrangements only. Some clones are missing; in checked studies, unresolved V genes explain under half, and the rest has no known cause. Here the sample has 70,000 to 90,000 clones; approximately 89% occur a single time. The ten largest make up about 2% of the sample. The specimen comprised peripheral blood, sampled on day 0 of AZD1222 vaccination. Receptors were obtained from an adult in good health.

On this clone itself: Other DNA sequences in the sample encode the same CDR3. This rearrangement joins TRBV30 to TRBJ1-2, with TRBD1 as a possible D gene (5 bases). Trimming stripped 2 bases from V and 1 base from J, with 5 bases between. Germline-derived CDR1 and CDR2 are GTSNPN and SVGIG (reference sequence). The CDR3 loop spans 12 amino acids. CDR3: CAWSRGNYGYTF. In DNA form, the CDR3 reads TGTGCCTGGAGTAGGGGTAACTATGGCTACACCTTC.

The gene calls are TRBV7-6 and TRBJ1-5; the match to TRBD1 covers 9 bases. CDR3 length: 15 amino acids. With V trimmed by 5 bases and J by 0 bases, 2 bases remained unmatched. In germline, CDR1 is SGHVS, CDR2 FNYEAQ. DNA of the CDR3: TGTGCCAGCAGCCTGGGACAGGGTAGCAATCAGCCCCAGCATTTT. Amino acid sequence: CASSLGQGSNQPQHF.

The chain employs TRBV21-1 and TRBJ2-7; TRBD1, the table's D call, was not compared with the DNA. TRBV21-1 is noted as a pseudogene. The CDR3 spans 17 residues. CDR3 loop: CASSKVRQPERSYEQYF. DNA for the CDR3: TGTGCCAGCAGCAAAGTCAGACAGCCGGAACGCTCCTACGAGCAGTACTTC.

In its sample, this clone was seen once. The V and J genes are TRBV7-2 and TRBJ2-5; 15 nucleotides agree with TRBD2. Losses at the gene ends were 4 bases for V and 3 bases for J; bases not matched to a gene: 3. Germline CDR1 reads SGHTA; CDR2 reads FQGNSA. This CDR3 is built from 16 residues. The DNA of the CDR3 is TGTGCCAGCAGCTACGGACTAGCGGGGGGGAAAGAGACCCAGTACTTC. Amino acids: CASSYGLAGGKETQYF.

The CDR3 sequence is CASSPTGLNTEAFF. The CDR3 coding sequence is TGTGCCAGCAGCCCGACAGGGTTGAACACTGAAGCTTTCTTT. This chain uses TRBV3-1 (or the pseudogene TRBV3-2) with TRBJ1-1, with 7 bases identical to TRBD1. The CDR3 is 14 residues long. The V gene's germline CDR1 is LGHDT and CDR2 YNNKEL (reference sequence). J gave up 0 bases and V 4 bases, and 2 bases lay outside the gene matches.

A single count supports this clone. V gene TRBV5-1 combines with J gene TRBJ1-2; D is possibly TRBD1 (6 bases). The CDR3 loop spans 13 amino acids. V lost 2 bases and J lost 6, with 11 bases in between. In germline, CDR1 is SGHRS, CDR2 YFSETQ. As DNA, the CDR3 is TGCGCCAGCAGCTTCGGGGGGGCGGATGGCTACACCTTC. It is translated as CASSFGGADGYTF.

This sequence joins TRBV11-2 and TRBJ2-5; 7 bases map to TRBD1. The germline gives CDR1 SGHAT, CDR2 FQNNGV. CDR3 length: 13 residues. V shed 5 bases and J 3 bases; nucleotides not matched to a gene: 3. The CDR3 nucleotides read TGTGCCAGCAGCCCGACAGGGAAAGAGACCCAGTACTTC. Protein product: CASSPTGKETQYF.

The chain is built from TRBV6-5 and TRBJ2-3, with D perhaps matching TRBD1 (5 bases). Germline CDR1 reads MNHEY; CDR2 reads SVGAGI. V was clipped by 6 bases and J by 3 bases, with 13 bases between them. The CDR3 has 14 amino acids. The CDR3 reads CASRQGRQTDTQYF. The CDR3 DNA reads TGTGCCAGCAGGCAGGGCAGGCAGACAGATACGCAGTATTTT.

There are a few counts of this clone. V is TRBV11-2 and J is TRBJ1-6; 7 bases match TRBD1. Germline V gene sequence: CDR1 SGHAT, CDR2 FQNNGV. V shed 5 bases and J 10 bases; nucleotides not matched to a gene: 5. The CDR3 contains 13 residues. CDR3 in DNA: TGTGCCAGCAGCCCAGACAGGGACTCACCCCTCCACTTT. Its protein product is CASSPDRDSPLHF.

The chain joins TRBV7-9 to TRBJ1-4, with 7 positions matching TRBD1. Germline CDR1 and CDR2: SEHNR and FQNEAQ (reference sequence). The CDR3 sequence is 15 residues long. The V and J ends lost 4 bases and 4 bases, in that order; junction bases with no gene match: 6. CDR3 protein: CASSSPGTVNEKLFF. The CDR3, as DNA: TGTGCCAGCAGCTCCCCCGGGACAGTTAATGAAAAACTGTTTTTT.

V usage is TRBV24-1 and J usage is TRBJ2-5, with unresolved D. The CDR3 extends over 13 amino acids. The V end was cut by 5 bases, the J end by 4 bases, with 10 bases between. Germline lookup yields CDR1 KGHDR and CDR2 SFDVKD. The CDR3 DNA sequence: TGTGCCACCAGTGCCGGCGACCCAGAGACCCAGTACTTC. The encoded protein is CATSAGDPETQYF.

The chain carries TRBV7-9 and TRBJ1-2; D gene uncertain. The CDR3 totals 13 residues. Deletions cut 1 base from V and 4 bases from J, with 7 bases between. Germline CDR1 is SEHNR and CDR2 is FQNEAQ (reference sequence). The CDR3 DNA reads TGTGCCAGCAGCTTAGTAGAGCTCTATGGCTACACCTTC. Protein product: CASSLVELYGYTF.

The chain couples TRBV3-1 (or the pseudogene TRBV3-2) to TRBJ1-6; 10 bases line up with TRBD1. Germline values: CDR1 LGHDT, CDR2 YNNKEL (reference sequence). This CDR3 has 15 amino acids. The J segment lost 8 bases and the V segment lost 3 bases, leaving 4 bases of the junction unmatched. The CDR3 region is CASSQGTGVDSPLHF. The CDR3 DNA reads TGTGCCAGCAGCCAGGGGACAGGGGTGGATTCACCCCTCCACTTT.

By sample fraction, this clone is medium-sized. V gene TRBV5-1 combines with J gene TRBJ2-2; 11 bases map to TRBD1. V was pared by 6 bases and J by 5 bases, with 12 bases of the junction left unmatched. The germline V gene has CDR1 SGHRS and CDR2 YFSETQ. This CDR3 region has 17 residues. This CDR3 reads CASTLSRTGGQTGELFF. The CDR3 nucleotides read TGCGCCAGCACCCTAAGCCGGACAGGGGGCCAAACCGGGGAGCTGTTTTTT.

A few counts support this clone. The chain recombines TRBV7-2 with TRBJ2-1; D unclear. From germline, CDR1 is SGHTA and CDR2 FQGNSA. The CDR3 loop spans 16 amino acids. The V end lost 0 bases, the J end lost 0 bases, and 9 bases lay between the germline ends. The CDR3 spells CASSLAQGYSYNEQFF. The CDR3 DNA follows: TGTGCCAGCAGCTTAGCACAAGGTTACTCCTACAATGAGCAGTTCTTC.

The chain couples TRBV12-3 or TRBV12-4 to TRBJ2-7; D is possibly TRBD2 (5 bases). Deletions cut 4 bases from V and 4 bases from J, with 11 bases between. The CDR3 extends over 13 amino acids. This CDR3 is CASSSLRAYEQYF. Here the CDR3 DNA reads TGTGCCAGCAGTTCATTGAGGGCGTACGAGCAGTACTTC.

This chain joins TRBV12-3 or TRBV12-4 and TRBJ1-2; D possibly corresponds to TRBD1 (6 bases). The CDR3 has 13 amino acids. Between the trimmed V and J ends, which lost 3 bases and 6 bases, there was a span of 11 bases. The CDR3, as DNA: TGTGCCAGCAGTTTCTCAGGGGCCCATGGCTACACCTTC. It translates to CASSFSGAHGYTF.

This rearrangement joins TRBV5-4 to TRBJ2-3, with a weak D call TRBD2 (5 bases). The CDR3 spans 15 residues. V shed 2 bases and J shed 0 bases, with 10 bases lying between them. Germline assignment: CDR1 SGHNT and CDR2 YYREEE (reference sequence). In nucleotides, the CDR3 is TGTGCCAGCAGCTTAAGGACTCATAGCACAGATACGCAGTATTTT. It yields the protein CASSLRTHSTDTQYF.

CDR3 in amino acids: CASIPLGGHGQPQHF. CDR3 in DNA: TGTGCCAGCATTCCACTTGGAGGGCACGGGCAGCCCCAGCATTTT. The chain is built from TRBV6-6 and TRBJ1-5, with D hard to call. V lost 7 bases and J lost 7, with 20 bases in between. This CDR3 is 15 amino acids long. Germline V lookup: CDR1 MNHNY, CDR2 SVGAGI (reference sequence).

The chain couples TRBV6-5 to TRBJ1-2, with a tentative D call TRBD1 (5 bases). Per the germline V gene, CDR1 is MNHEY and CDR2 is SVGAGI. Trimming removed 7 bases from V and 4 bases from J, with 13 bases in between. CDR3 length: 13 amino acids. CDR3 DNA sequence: TGTGCCAGCACGACAGATAATTTCTATGGCTACACCTTC. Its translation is CASTTDNFYGYTF.

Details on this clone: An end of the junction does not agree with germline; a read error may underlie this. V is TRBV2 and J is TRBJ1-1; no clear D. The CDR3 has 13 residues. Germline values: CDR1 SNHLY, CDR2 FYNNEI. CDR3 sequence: CASREDGNTEAFF. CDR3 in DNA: TGTGCCAGCAGGGAAGACGGGAACACTGAAGCTTTCTTT.

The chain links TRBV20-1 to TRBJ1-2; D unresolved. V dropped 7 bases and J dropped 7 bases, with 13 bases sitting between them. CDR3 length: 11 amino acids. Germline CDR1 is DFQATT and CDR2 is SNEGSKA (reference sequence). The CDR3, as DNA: TGCAGTGTTAGCGGGGTGGCTGGCTACACCTTC. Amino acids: CSVSGVAGYTF.

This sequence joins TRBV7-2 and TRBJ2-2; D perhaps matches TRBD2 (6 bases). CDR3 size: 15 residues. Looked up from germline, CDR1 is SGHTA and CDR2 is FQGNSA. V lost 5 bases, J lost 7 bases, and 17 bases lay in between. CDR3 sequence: CASSPSGGVFGELFF. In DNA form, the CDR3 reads TGTGCCAGCAGCCCATCTGGCGGGGTTTTCGGGGAGCTGTTTTTT.

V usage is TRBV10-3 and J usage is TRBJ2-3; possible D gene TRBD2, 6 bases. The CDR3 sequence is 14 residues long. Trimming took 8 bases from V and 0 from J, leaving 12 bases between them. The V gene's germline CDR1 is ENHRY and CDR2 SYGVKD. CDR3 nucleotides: TGTGCCATCCTAAGCGGGTTCAGCACAGATACGCAGTATTTT. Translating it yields CAILSGFSTDTQYF.

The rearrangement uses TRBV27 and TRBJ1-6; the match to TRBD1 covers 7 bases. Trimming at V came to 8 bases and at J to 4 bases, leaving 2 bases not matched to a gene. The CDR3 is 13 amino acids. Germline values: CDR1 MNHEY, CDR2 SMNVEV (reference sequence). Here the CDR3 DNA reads TGTGCCAGCGCGACAGGGTATAATTCACCCCTCCACTTT. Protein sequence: CASATGYNSPLHF.

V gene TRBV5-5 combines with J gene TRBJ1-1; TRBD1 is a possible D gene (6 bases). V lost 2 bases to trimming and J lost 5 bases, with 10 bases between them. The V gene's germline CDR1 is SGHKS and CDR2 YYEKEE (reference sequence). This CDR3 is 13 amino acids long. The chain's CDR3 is CASSFGQLTEAFF. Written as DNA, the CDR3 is TGTGCCAGCAGCTTTGGACAGCTTACTGAAGCTTTCTTT.

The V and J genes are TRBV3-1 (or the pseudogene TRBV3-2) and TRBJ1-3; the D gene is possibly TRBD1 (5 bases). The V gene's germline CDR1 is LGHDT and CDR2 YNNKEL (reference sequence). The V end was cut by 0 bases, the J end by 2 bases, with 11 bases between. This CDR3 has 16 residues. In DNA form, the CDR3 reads TGTGCCAGCAGCCAAGAAGTCAGGGTGGCTGGAAACACCATATATTTT. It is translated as CASSQEVRVAGNTIYF.

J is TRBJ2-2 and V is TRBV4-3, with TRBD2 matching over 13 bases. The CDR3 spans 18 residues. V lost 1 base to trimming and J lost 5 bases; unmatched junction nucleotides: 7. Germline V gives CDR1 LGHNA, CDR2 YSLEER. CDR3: CASSQATSGGRRTGELFF. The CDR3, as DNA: TGCGCCAGCAGCCAAGCGACTAGCGGGGGGCGACGTACCGGGGAGCTGTTTTTT.

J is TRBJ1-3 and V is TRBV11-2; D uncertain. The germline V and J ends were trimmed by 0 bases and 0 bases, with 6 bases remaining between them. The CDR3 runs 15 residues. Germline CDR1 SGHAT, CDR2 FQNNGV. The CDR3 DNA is TGTGCCAGCAGCTTAGACAGGCTCTCTGGAAACACCATATATTTT. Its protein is CASSLDRLSGNTIYF.